The rows below give T cell receptor beta chains drawn from one sample of a study of blood T cell repertoires in COVID-19. Using immunoSEQ multiplex PCR, the repertoire was profiled, and TCRdb retains in-frame clones only, with some absent. The sample carries over 65,000 clones, 75% to 90% recorded once. Material: peripheral blood. These receptors were taken from a human donor in a cohort sampled during active COVID-19. Both conserved end residues are part of each CDR3. A D gene is named only where the DNA matches it firmly. Rows may omit the clone size; those that give it use once, few, many or a size class.

CDR3aa	CDR3nt	v_gene	j_gene	abundance	len	d_gene
CASSLVRGQIIDGYTF	TGTGCCAGCAGCTTAGTTCGAGGACAGATTATCGATGGCTACACCTTC	TRBV7-8	TRBJ1-2	-	16	-
CASSQVEVEYGYTF	TGTGCCAGCAGCCAGGTGGAGGTGGAATATGGCTACACCTTC	TRBV3-1/TRBV3-2	TRBJ1-2	once	14	-
CASSEIGPQGYGYTF	TGTGCCAGCAGTGAAATCGGTCCTCAGGGCTATGGCTACACCTTC	TRBV6-1	TRBJ1-2	few	15	-
CSASPGQRSGNTIYF	TGCAGTGCAAGTCCGGGACAGCGCTCTGGAAACACCATATATTTT	TRBV20-1	TRBJ1-3	-	15	TRBD1
CASAQESYEQYF	TGTGCCAGCGCACAGGAGAGCTACGAGCAGTACTTC	TRBV2	TRBJ2-7	-	12	-
CASREYAANGNQETQYF	TGTGCCAGCAGAGAATACGCGGCAAACGGGAACCAAGAGACCCAGTACTTC	TRBV2	TRBJ2-5	many	17	-
CASSFQGTGRYGYTF	TGTGCCAGCAGTTTCCAAGGGACAGGGAGGTATGGCTACACCTTC	TRBV5-6	TRBJ1-2	-	15	TRBD1
CASRFLGAEGYTF	TGTGCCAGCAGATTCCTGGGGGCGGAGGGCTACACCTTC	TRBV2	TRBJ1-2	-	13	-
CASSVDADRYSSPNTEAFF	TGTGCCAGCAGCGTAGACGCAGACCGTTATTCTAGTCCGAACACTGAAGCTTTCTTT	TRBV9	TRBJ1-1	few	19	-
CASTPGQGGGYTF	TGTGCCAGTACGCCCGGACAGGGAGGTGGCTACACCTTC	TRBV27	TRBJ1-2	-	13	TRBD1
CASSPFRGAGTEAFF	TGTGCCAGCAGCCCCTTCCGGGGGGCGGGCACTGAAGCTTTCTTT	TRBV7-9	TRBJ1-1	-	15	-
CAISGGTGPYNSPLHF	TGTGCCATCAGTGGCGGGACAGGGCCCTATAATTCACCCCTCCACTTT	TRBV10-3	TRBJ1-6	-	16	TRBD1
CASSYGSIRDTYEQYF	TGTGCCAGCAGTTACGGTTCGATAAGAGACACCTACGAGCAGTACTTC	TRBV6-6	TRBJ2-7	-	16	-
CASSLDADRVKTGELFF	TGTGCCAGCAGCTTGGATGCGGACAGGGTCAAAACCGGGGAGCTGTTTTTT	TRBV5-1	TRBJ2-2	-	17	TRBD1
CASSPGESGYEQYF	TGCGCCAGCAGCCCGGGGGAGTCCGGGTATGAGCAGTACTTC	TRBV5-1	TRBJ2-7	-	14	-
CASSFNSNQPQHF	TGTGCCAGCAGCTTTAATAGCAATCAGCCCCAGCATTTT	TRBV7-2	TRBJ1-5	-	13	-
CASSRTSGGLSYEQYF	TGCGCCAGCAGCCGGACTAGCGGGGGCCTGTCCTACGAGCAGTACTTC	TRBV5-1	TRBJ2-7	-	16	TRBD2
CASSQDPGQHYEQYF	TGCGCCAGCAGCCAAGACCCGGGACAACACTACGAGCAGTACTTC	TRBV4-3	TRBJ2-7	-	15	-
CASSLAFSRTSGGNEQFF	TGTGCCAGCAGCTTAGCTTTTTCGCGGACTAGCGGGGGCAATGAGCAGTTCTTC	TRBV7-8	TRBJ2-1	-	18	TRBD2
CATSGGQGWAGELFF	TGTGCCACCAGCGGGGGACAGGGATGGGCCGGGGAGCTGTTTTTT	TRBV15	TRBJ2-2	once	15	TRBD1
CSVEKLGQATYEQYF	TGCAGCGTTGAAAAACTTGGACAGGCTACCTACGAGCAGTACTTC	TRBV29-1	TRBJ2-7	-	15	TRBD1
CASSLGFGGAAGELFF	TGTGCCAGCAGCTTGGGGTTTGGGGGCGCCGCCGGGGAGCTGTTTTTT	TRBV5-6	TRBJ2-2	-	16	-
CASSQQGGGQPQHF	TGTGCCAGCAGTCAACAGGGAGGGGGGCAGCCCCAGCATTTT	TRBV27	TRBJ1-5	-	14	-
CASSPGQGPAEQYF	TGTGCCAGCAGCCCTGGACAGGGTCCGGCCGAGCAGTACTTC	TRBV28	TRBJ2-7	-	14	TRBD1
CASSEGQGSHEQYF	TGTGCCAGCAGTGAAGGCCAGGGGAGCCACGAGCAGTACTTC	TRBV2	TRBJ2-7	-	14	-
CASSDRGSYNEQFF	TGTGCCAGTAGCGACAGGGGGTCCTACAATGAGCAGTTCTTC	TRBV19	TRBJ2-1	-	14	TRBD1
CASSESGTGRDTQYF	TGTGCCAGCAGTGAATCCGGGACAGGGAGGGATACGCAGTATTTT	TRBV2	TRBJ2-3	once	15	TRBD1
CASSPTGGTSPNYGYTF	TGTGCCAGCAGCCCGACAGGGGGCACTTCCCCTAACTATGGCTACACCTTC	TRBV9	TRBJ1-2	-	17	TRBD1
CATSRGTEAFF	TGCGCCACCAGTAGAGGGACTGAAGCTTTCTTT	TRBV10-1	TRBJ1-1	-	11	-
CATSDPGTGTEQYF	TGTGCCACCAGTGACCCCGGGACAGGGACCGAGCAGTACTTC	TRBV24-1	TRBJ2-7	few	14	TRBD1
CATSQGTETQYF	TGTGCCACCAGCCAGGGTACTGAAACGCAGTATTTT	TRBV24-1	TRBJ2-3	once	12	-
CASSVGASGGIQETQYF	TGTGCCAGCAGCGTAGGCGCTAGCGGGGGGATCCAAGAGACCCAGTACTTC	TRBV9	TRBJ2-5	-	17	TRBD2